The 32 T cell receptor beta chains in this list originate from one sample, sequenced in a study of blood T cell repertoires in COVID-19. This table comes from immunoSEQ multiplex PCR, and its TCRdb copy is limited to in-frame clones, with some not included. The table includes around 120,000 clones, 75% to 85% detected once. Sequencing was done on a sample of peripheral blood. The receptors derive from an elderly woman with acute or convalescent COVID-19.

The V call is TRBV4-2, the J call TRBJ1-3; the D gene is possibly TRBD1 (6 bases). Germline V gene data show CDR1 as LGHNA and CDR2 as YNFKEQ. CDR3 length equals 14 residues. Trimming pared 4 bases from V and 4 bases from J, leaving 11 bases between. The CDR3 loop reads CASSLSDRGNTIYF. The CDR3 DNA follows: TGTGCCAGCAGCCTGTCTGACAGGGGAAACACCATATATTTT.

The J gene is TRBJ2-3, the V gene TRBV5-5; TRBD2 matches at 10 bases. This CDR3 has 18 amino acids. Trimming removed 0 bases from V and 2 bases from J; junction bases left unmatched: 9. In germline, CDR1 is SGHKS, CDR2 YYEKEE (reference sequence). CDR3 nucleotides: TGTGCCAGCAGCTTGGGTCTAGCGGGAGCGGGGAACACAGATACGCAGTATTTT. Translated: CASSLGLAGAGNTDTQYF.

This rearrangement joins TRBV6-6 to TRBJ2-5; 11 positions agree with TRBD2. The CDR3 covers 14 residues. The J segment lost 3 bases and the V segment lost 6 bases, leaving 3 bases of the junction unmatched. Germline V gene data show CDR1 as MNHNY and CDR2 as SVGAGI (reference sequence). DNA of the CDR3: TGTGCCAGCAGGATAGCGGGAGGGAAAGAGACCCAGTACTTC. This sequence encodes CASRIAGGKETQYF.

This clone was counted between two and nine times. V gene TRBV15 combines with J gene TRBJ2-1; TRBD2 matches 9 bases. The junction had 8 bases not matched to a gene; V was cut back by 1 base and J by 7 bases. The CDR3 has 16 amino acids. The germline V gene encodes CDR1 LNHNV and CDR2 YYDKDF (reference sequence). CDR3 nucleotides: TGTGCCACCAGCAGAGGAGGGGCTAGCGGGGAAAATGAGCAGTTCTTC. Encoded protein: CATSRGGASGENEQFF.

This chain connects TRBV29-1 to TRBJ2-3; TRBD2 aligns across 10 bases. There are 15 residues in the CDR3. The junction had 5 bases not matched to a gene; V was cut back by 3 bases and J by 2 bases. CDR1 SQVTM and CDR2 ANQGSEA come from the germline V gene. This chain's CDR3 is CSVDTGLAFTDTQYF. The CDR3 DNA is TGCAGCGTTGATACGGGACTAGCGTTCACAGATACGCAGTATTTT.

The CDR3 here is CAWKQGGPDTQYF. The CDR3 nucleotides read TGTGCCTGGAAACAGGGGGGTCCAGATACGCAGTATTTT. J is TRBJ2-3 and V is TRBV30, with TRBD1 matching 8 bases. The germline CDR1 and CDR2 sequences are GTSNPN and SVGIG (reference sequence). This CDR3 has 13 amino acids. The J segment lost 4 bases and the V segment lost 4 bases, leaving 4 bases of the junction unmatched.

CDR3 bases: TGTGCCAGCAGCTTCACAGGGGGCTACTCTGGAAACACCATATATTTT. Encoded protein: CASSFTGGYSGNTIYF. The genes are TRBV7-8 and TRBJ1-3; TRBD1 aligns across 9 bases. This CDR3 contains 16 residues. The germline V gene encodes CDR1 SGHVS and CDR2 FQNEAQ. Germline trimming cut 3 bases from V and 0 bases from J; bases unmatched to any gene: 3. The whole variable domain, filled in from reference TRBV7-8 and TRBJ1-3, reads GAGVSQSPRYKVAKRGQDVALRCDPISGHVSLFWYQQALGQGPEFLTYFQNEAQLDKSGLPSDRFFAERPEGSVSTLKIQRTQQEDSAVYLCASSFTGGYSGNTIYFGEGSWLTVV.

J is TRBJ2-1 and V is TRBV5-1; 7 bases are a match to TRBD1. The germline V gene has CDR1 SGHRS and CDR2 YFSETQ. The CDR3 totals 15 residues. The trim removed 5 bases at V and 4 bases at J, leaving 9 bases unmatched. CDR3 bases: TGCGCCAGCAGTCAGGGACAGAGATTTTACAATGAGCAGTTCTTC. Translation gives CASSQGQRFYNEQFF.

The chain is built from TRBV7-2 and TRBJ1-2, with 11 bases lining up with TRBD1. Germline V CDR1 and CDR2: SGHTA, FQGNSA. V shed 4 bases, J shed 0 bases, and the junction held 4 bases outside the gene matches. The CDR3 consists of 16 residues. The CDR3 reads CASSSGQGEANYGYTF. The CDR3 nucleotides read TGTGCCAGCAGCTCGGGACAGGGGGAAGCTAACTATGGCTACACCTTC. Variable domain in full (rest from reference TRBV7-2 and TRBJ1-2): GAGVSQSPSNKVTEKGKDVELRCDPISGHTALYWYRQSLGQGLEFLIYFQGNSAPDKSGLPSDRFSAERTGGSVSTLTIQRTQQEDSAVYLCASSSGQGEANYGYTFGSGTRLTVV.

This chain connects TRBV11-2 to TRBJ1-3, with no clear D. Deletions cut 7 bases from V and 0 bases from J, with 13 bases between. Germline assignment: CDR1 SGHAT and CDR2 FQNNGV. This CDR3 has 15 residues. CDR3 DNA sequence: TGTGCCAGCACCCTAGCGGGGTACTCTGGAAACACCATATATTTT. It is translated as CASTLAGYSGNTIYF.

The V call is TRBV28, the J call TRBJ2-7, with 7 positions matching TRBD1. CDR1 MDHEN and CDR2 SYDVKM come from the germline V gene. J was trimmed by 3 bases and V by 6 bases; bases with no gene match: 11. The CDR3 is 15 residues long. CDR3 region: CASRTLDRVGYEQYF. In nucleotides, the CDR3 is TGTGCCAGCAGAACCCTAGACAGGGTGGGCTACGAGCAGTACTTC. The full variable domain, its missing parts supplied by reference TRBV28 and TRBJ2-7, is DVKVTQSSRYLVKRTGEKVFLECVQDMDHENMFWYRQDPGLGLRLIYFSYDVKMKEKGDIPEGYSVSREKKERFSLILESASTNQTSMYLCASRTLDRVGYEQYFGPGTRLTVT.

The chain uses TRBV30 and TRBJ1-1; tentative D call: TRBD1 (6 bases). Germline CDR1 and CDR2: GTSNPN and SVGIG (reference sequence). The CDR3 runs 13 residues. The V and J ends lost 3 bases and 3 bases respectively, with 11 bases between them. The CDR3 DNA reads as TGTGCCTGGAGCAGGGGTTGGGACACTGAAGCTTTCTTT. Translation: CAWSRGWDTEAFF.

The chain couples TRBV19 to TRBJ2-3, with 15 bases matching TRBD2. The length of the CDR3 is 15 residues. V lost 3 bases to trimming and J lost 6 bases; unmatched junction nucleotides: 1. Germline-derived CDR1 and CDR2 are LNHDA and SQIVND (reference sequence). DNA for the CDR3: TGTGCCAGTAGTATCGGACTAGCGGGGGGGGATACGCAGTATTTT. Its protein product is CASSIGLAGGDTQYF.

This chain uses TRBV29-1 with TRBJ1-2, with D tentatively TRBD1 (5 bases). Trimming took 3 bases from V and 8 from J, leaving 13 bases between them. The length of the CDR3 is 12 residues. From germline, CDR1 is SQVTM and CDR2 ANQGSEA. The CDR3 loop reads CSVDRTGEGYTF. The DNA of the CDR3 is TGCAGCGTTGACCGCACAGGAGAGGGCTACACCTTC.

This clone has more than one count but fewer than ten. The chain recombines TRBV4-1 with TRBJ1-2, with 7 bases lining up with TRBD1. V trimming: 1 base; J trimming: 4 bases; junction bases outside the gene matches: 6. CDR1 is MGHRA and CDR2 is YSYEKL in the germline V gene. The CDR3 spans 15 residues. The CDR3 nucleotides read TGCGCCAGCAGCCAAGTGACAGGGTGGTCCTATGGCTACACCTTC. As protein: CASSQVTGWSYGYTF.

The chain uses TRBV7-9 and TRBJ1-6, with unresolved D. Trimming removed 3 bases at V and 1 base at J, with 7 bases between. CDR1 is SEHNR and CDR2 is FQNEAQ in the germline V gene (reference sequence). The CDR3 consists of 15 residues. CDR3 in amino acids: CASSLEGSYNSPLHF. The CDR3 nucleotides are TGTGCCAGCAGCTTGGAGGGTTCCTATAATTCACCCCTCCACTTT. Full variable domain (remainder filled in from reference TRBV7-9 and TRBJ1-6): DTGVSQNPRHKITKRGQNVTFRCDPISEHNRLYWYRQTLGQGPEFLTYFQNEAQLEKSRLLSDRFSAERPKGSFSTLEIQRTEQGDSAMYLCASSLEGSYNSPLHFGNGTRLTVT.

The chain joins TRBV7-2 to TRBJ2-5; 7 bases are shared with TRBD1. The CDR3 length is 16 residues. The V gene end was trimmed by 5 bases and the J gene end by 4 bases; junction bases not matched to a gene: 13. CDR1 is SGHTA, CDR2 FQGNSA, per germline. For the CDR3, the DNA is TGTGCCAGCAGCGCCAGGACAGGACTTCAGGTAGAGACCCAGTACTTC. Residues: CASSARTGLQVETQYF.

This chain links TRBV18 with TRBJ1-6; 8 bases line up with TRBD1. V was pared by 4 bases and J by 12 bases, with 17 bases of the junction left unmatched. The CDR3 runs to 17 residues. CDR1 and CDR2 from the germline V gene are KGHSH and LQKENI. The CDR3 loop reads CASSQVRDRTAGGPLHF. DNA of the CDR3: TGTGCCAGCTCACAAGTTAGGGACAGGACTGCCGGGGGACCCCTCCACTTT.

V gene TRBV5-1 combines with J gene TRBJ2-5; 15 nucleotides agree with TRBD2. The CDR3 consists of 20 residues. V dropped 0 bases and J dropped 4; count of bases not matched to a gene: 13. Per germline, CDR1 SGHRS and CDR2 YFSETQ. Here the CDR3 DNA reads TGCGCCAGCAGCTTGGCCGGGGGACTAGCGGGGGGCTTAGGAGGAGAGACCCAGTACTTC. Amino acid sequence: CASSLAGGLAGGLGGETQYF.

This chain uses TRBV30 with TRBJ2-7; D possibly corresponds to TRBD2 (5 bases). The CDR3 runs to 13 residues. V lost 0 bases to trimming and J lost 0 bases, with 6 bases between them. Germline values: CDR1 GTSNPN, CDR2 SVGIG (reference sequence). In DNA form, the CDR3 reads TGTGCCTGGAGTGTCGGGGACTCCTACGAGCAGTACTTC. It codes for CAWSVGDSYEQYF.

The V gene is TRBV19, the J gene TRBJ1-4; 7 positions match TRBD1. The CDR3 sequence is 15 residues long. Trimming at V came to 6 bases and at J to 2 bases, leaving 6 bases not matched to a gene. The germline CDR1 and CDR2 sequences are LNHDA and SQIVND (reference sequence). The CDR3 loop reads CASRSMGQTNEKLFF. Written as DNA, the CDR3 is TGTGCCAGTAGGAGCATGGGACAGACTAATGAAAAACTGTTTTTT.

A single count supports this clone. The chain recombines TRBV1 with TRBJ2-5; the table calls TRBD2, which could not be checked here. TRBV1 corresponds to a pseudogene. The length of the CDR3 is 14 residues. The CDR3 reads CTSSPRSNAETQYF. The CDR3 bases are TGCACCAGCAGCCCACGATCTAATGCAGAGACCCAGTACTTC.

In its sample, this clone was seen a few times. The chain joins TRBV6-6 to TRBJ2-7; D might be TRBD2 (6 bases). Germline-derived CDR1 and CDR2 are MNHNY and SVGAGI (reference sequence). Between the trimmed V and J ends, which lost 2 bases and 3 bases, there was a span of 14 bases. The CDR3 spans 15 residues. The CDR3 DNA follows: TGTGCCAGCAGTTACGCCCGGGGGTCTCGCTACGAGCAGTACTTC. This codes for CASSYARGSRYEQYF.

The chain couples TRBV27 to TRBJ2-1; 12 nucleotides line up with TRBD2. V trimming: 8 bases; J trimming: 3 bases; junction bases outside the gene matches: 5. Looked up from germline, CDR1 is MNHEY and CDR2 is SMNVEV (reference sequence). The CDR3 consists of 15 residues. In DNA form, the CDR3 reads TGTGCCAGCTCACGGACTAGCGGGGTCTACAATGAGCAGTTCTTC. Encoded protein: CASSRTSGVYNEQFF.

A few counts support this clone. This chain joins TRBV13 and TRBJ2-5; D unclear. Trimming removed 5 bases from V and 4 bases from J, with 5 bases in between. The length of the CDR3 is 11 residues. Germline values: CDR1 PRHDT, CDR2 FYEKMQ (reference sequence). The CDR3 here is CASSGGETQYF. For the CDR3, the DNA is TGTGCCAGCAGCGGCGGAGAGACCCAGTACTTC.

This clone has a handful of counts. This sequence joins TRBV30 and TRBJ2-7, with TRBD2 as a possible D gene (6 bases). The germline V gene has CDR1 GTSNPN and CDR2 SVGIG (reference sequence). This CDR3 comprises 14 residues. Trimming left V 0 bases short and J 5 bases short, with 14 bases between. Written as DNA, the CDR3 is TGTGCCTGGAGTGTACTACGGAGGGGCGACGAGCAGTACTTC. Translated: CAWSVLRRGDEQYF. Filled out from reference TRBV30 and TRBJ2-7, the complete variable domain reads SQTIHQWPATLVQPVGSPLSLECTVEGTSNPNLYWYRQAAGRGLQLLFYSVGIGQISSEVPQNLSASRPQDRQFILSSKKLLLSDSGFYLCAWSVLRRGDEQYFGPGTRLTVT.

This clone came up a few times. CDR3 sequence (DNA): TGTGCCAGCAGCTCCTATTACCCGAGAGAAAAACTGTTTTTT. Translated, it gives CASSSYYPREKLFF. The rearrangement uses TRBV7-8 and TRBJ1-4, with unresolved D. Germline V gene lookup returns CDR1 SGHVS and CDR2 FQNEAQ. CDR3 length: 14 amino acids. Trimming removed 4 bases from V and 8 bases from J, with 14 bases in between.

The chain is built from TRBV3-1 (or the pseudogene TRBV3-2) and TRBJ1-6, with D tentatively TRBD1 (6 bases). The V end was cut by 1 base, the J end by 8 bases, with 12 bases between. The CDR3 is 15 residues long. CDR1 LGHDT and CDR2 YNNKEL come from the germline V gene (reference sequence). The CDR3 coding sequence is TGTGCCAGCAGCCAAGCAGGGGCCAAGGATTCACCCCTCCACTTT. Its protein product is CASSQAGAKDSPLHF.

This chain joins TRBV6-2 or TRBV6-3 and TRBJ2-7; the match to TRBD1 covers 7 bases. Germline trimming cut 8 bases from V and 1 base from J; bases unmatched to any gene: 14. This CDR3 has 16 residues. In germline, CDR1 is MNHEY, CDR2 SVGEGT. CDR3 sequence reads: CASRLGGAGGSYEQYF. In nucleotides, the CDR3 is TGTGCCAGCCGCCTCGGTGGGGCAGGGGGATCCTACGAGCAGTACTTC.

This clone was observed a handful of times. The chain carries TRBV4-2 and TRBJ1-1; D is unclear. With 4 bases removed from V and 2 bases from J, the gap between germline ends came to 11 bases. The length of the CDR3 is 14 residues. Germline V gene sequence: CDR1 LGHNA, CDR2 YNFKEQ. CDR3 DNA: TGTGCCAGCAGCCCGGGCGGGGTCAACACTGAAGCTTTCTTT. It codes for CASSPGGVNTEAFF.

The gene calls are TRBV6-5 and TRBJ2-1; a weak D match, TRBD1 (5 bases). Germline lookup yields CDR1 MNHEY and CDR2 SVGAGI. This CDR3 region has 13 residues. V lost 1 base to trimming and J lost 9 bases, with 10 bases between them. The CDR3 sequence is CASSYFRDGEQFF. CDR3 DNA sequence: TGTGCCAGCAGTTACTTCAGGGATGGTGAGCAGTTCTTC.

The chain combines TRBV28 with TRBJ1-2; no clear D. This CDR3 region has 15 residues. Germline V lookup: CDR1 MDHEN, CDR2 SYDVKM. V gave up 7 bases and J gave up 5 bases, with 20 bases separating them. The CDR3 reads CASTSPGGPLYGYTF. DNA of the CDR3: TGTGCCAGCACCTCGCCTGGCGGGCCCCTATATGGCTACACCTTC.